This TCR beta chain was sequenced during a study of blood T cell repertoires in COVID-19. Participants spanned ages about 18 to 89 years and resided in 20 to 30 US areas. Membership in each cohort depended on participant-reported clinical history. Each recovered donor of Cohort 3 presented with two negative PCRs, clearance, or symptom resolution. Germline assignment: CDR1 MNHEY and CDR2 SVGEGT. The CDR3 spans 13 residues. V lost 0 bases, J lost 4 bases, and 6 bases lay in between. Only in-frame clones appear in the TCRdb table, and some are missing; sequencing was by immunoSEQ multiplex PCR. Of fewer than 250,000 clones listed, roughly 86% are singletons.

The sample consisted of PBMCs or T cells enriched from blood (not recorded which). The clonotype was recovered from a woman aged 50 to 60 who had recovered from COVID-19. This chain joins TRBV6-2 or TRBV6-3 and TRBJ1-2; possible D gene TRBD1, 6 bases. The CDR3 sequence is CASSYSTGYGYTF. The DNA for the CDR3 is TGTGCCAGCAGTTACTCGACAGGCTATGGCTACACCTTC.